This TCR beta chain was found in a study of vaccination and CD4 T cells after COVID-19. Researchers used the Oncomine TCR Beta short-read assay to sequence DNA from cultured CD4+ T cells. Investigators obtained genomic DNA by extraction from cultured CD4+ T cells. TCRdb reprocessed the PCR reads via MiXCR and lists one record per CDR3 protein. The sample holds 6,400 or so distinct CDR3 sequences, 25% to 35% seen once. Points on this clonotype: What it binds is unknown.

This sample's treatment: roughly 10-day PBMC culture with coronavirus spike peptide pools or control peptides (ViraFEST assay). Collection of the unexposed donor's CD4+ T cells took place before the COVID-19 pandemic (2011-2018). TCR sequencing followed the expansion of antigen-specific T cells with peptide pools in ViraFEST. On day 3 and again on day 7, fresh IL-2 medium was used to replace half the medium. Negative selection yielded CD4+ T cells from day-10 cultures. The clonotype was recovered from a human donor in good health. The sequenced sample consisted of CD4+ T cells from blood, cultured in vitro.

The CDR3 region is CASSLAGPMNTGELFF. CDR3 DNA sequence: TGCGCCAGCAGCTTGGCGGGACCCATGAACACCGGGGAGCTGTTTTTT. The chain is built from TRBV5-1 and TRBJ2-2; D is perhaps TRBD1 or TRBD2 (5 bases each). Trimming pared 0 bases from V and 1 base from J, leaving 10 bases between. In germline, CDR1 is SGHRS, CDR2 YFSETQ. There are 16 residues in the CDR3.